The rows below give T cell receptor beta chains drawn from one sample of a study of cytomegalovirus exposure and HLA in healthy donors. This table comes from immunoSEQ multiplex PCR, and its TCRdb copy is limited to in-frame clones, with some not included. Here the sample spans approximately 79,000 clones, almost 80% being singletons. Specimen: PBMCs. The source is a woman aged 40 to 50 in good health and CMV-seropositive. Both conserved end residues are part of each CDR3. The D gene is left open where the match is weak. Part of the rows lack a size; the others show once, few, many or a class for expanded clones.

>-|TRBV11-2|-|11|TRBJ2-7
CASSWSYEQYF
TGTGCCAGCAGCTGGAGCTACGAGCAGTACTTC
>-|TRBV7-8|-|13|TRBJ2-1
CASSPTTYNEQFF
TGTGCCAGCAGCCCTACCACTTACAATGAGCAGTTCTTC
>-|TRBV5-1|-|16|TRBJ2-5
CASSWAVGGPQETQYF
TGCGCCAGCAGCTGGGCGGTGGGAGGTCCCCAAGAGACCCAGTACTTC
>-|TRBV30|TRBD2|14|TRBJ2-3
CAWSVGGGGDTQYF
TGTGCCTGGAGTGTCGGTGGGGGGGGAGATACGCAGTATTTT
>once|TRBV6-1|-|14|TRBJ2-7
CASSELGGFYEQYF
TGTGCCAGCAGTGAACTCGGAGGCTTCTACGAGCAGTACTTC
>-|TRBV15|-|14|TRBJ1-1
CATSRGGGNTEAFF
TGTGCCACCAGCAGAGGGGGGGGAAACACTGAAGCTTTCTTT
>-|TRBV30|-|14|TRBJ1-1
CAWRKGGVGTEAFF
TGTGCCTGGAGGAAGGGGGGGGTAGGCACTGAAGCTTTCTTT
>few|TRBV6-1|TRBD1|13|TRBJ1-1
CASRQGPETEAFF
TGTGCCAGCAGACAGGGGCCCGAGACTGAAGCTTTCTTT
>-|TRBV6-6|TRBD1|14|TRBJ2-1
CASAYDRGHNEQFF
TGTGCCAGCGCATACGACAGGGGGCACAATGAGCAGTTCTTC
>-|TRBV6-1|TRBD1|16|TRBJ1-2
CASSAASTGQTYGYTF
TGTGCCAGCAGTGCCGCATCTACGGGACAGACCTATGGCTACACCTTC
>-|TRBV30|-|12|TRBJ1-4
CAWSGRNEKLFF
TGTGCCTGGAGTGGCAGGAACGAAAAACTGTTTTTT
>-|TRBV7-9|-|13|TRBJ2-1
CASSLTSWDEQFF
TGTGCCAGCAGCCTGACTAGTTGGGATGAGCAGTTCTTC
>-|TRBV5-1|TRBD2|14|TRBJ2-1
CASTNSGGGNEQFF
TGCGCCAGCACCAATAGCGGGGGAGGTAATGAGCAGTTCTTC
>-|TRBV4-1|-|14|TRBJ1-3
CASSQDSSGNTIYF
TGCGCCAGCAGCCAGGACAGCTCTGGAAACACCATATATTTT
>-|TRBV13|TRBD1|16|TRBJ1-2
CASSFAPGGGSYGYTF
TGTGCCAGCAGCTTCGCCCCAGGGGGCGGTAGCTATGGCTACACCTTC
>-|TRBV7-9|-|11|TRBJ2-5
CAHGAGETQYF
TGTGCCCACGGCGCGGGAGAGACCCAGTACTTC
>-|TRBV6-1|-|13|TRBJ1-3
CASSGGTPNTIYF
TGTGCCAGCAGTGGAGGGACTCCAAACACCATATATTTT
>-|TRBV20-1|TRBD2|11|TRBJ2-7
CSARVAGGQYF
TGCAGTGCTAGAGTCGCGGGAGGGCAGTACTTC
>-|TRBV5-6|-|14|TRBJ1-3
CASSFGVSGNTIYF
TGTGCCAGCAGCTTTGGAGTCTCTGGAAACACCATATATTTT
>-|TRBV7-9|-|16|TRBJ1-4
CASSSHQGWSNEKLFF
TGTGCCAGCAGCTCTCATCAGGGGTGGTCTAATGAAAAACTGTTTTTT
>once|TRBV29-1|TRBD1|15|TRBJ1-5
CSVSTGGAGNQPQHF
TGCAGCGTAAGTACAGGGGGCGCGGGCAATCAGCCCCAGCATTTT
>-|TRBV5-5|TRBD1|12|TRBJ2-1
CASSWTGNEQFF
TGTGCCAGCAGCTGGACAGGGAATGAGCAGTTCTTC
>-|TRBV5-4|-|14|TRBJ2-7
CASKIAGQFHEQYF
TGTGCCAGCAAGATCGCCGGACAGTTCCACGAGCAGTACTTC
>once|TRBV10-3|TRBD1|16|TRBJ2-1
CAISESGRGRQDEQFF
TGTGCCATCAGTGAGTCGGGCAGGGGGCGACAAGATGAGCAGTTCTTC
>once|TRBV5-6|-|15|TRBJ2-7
CASSFTGGVPYEQYF
TGTGCCAGCAGCTTTACAGGGGGGGTACCCTACGAGCAGTACTTC
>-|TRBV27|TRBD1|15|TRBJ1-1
CASSLAGGGSTEAFF
TGTGCCAGCAGTTTAGCAGGGGGTGGGAGCACTGAAGCTTTCTTT
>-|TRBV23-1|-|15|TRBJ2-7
CASSQTSPQPYEQYF
TGCGCCAGCAGTCAAACTTCACCGCAACCCTACGAGCAGTACTTC
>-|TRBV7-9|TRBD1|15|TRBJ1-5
CASSLGQGENQPQHF
TGTGCCAGCAGCTTGGGACAGGGTGAAAATCAGCCCCAGCATTTT
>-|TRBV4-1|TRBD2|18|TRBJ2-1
CASSQVPSGGVSYNEQFF
TGCGCCAGCAGCCAAGTCCCTAGCGGGGGGGTTTCCTACAATGAGCAGTTCTTC
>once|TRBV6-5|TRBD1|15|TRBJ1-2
CASRTLRQGSYGYTF
TGTGCCAGCAGGACCCTTAGACAGGGATCCTATGGCTACACCTTC
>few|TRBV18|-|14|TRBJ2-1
CASSRGTPRNEQFF
TGTGCCAGCTCACGCGGAACACCGCGGAATGAGCAGTTCTTC
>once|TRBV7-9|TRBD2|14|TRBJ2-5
CASSLRELSETQYF
TGTGCCAGCAGCTTGCGGGAGCTTTCAGAGACCCAGTACTTC
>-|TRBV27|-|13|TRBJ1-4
CATRKLGQEKLFF
TGTGCCACCCGGAAACTCGGACAGGAAAAACTGTTTTTT
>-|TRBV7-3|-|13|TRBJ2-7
CASSQAASAEQYF
TGTGCCAGCAGCCAGGCGGCTAGCGCCGAGCAGTACTTC
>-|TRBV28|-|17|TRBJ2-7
CASSSDLTDPGSYEQYF
TGTGCCAGCAGTTCCGACCTGACGGATCCGGGCTCCTACGAGCAGTACTTC
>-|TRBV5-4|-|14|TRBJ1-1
CASSPVRGGSGAFF
TGTGCCAGCAGCCCAGTCCGAGGGGGTTCGGGAGCTTTCTTT
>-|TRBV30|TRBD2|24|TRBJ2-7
CAWSVPRPSRGLAGVSNLIYEQYF
TGTGCCTGGAGTGTACCTCGCCCTTCCCGGGGACTAGCGGGAGTCTCGAACTTAATCTACGAGCAGTACTTC